A selection of T cell receptor beta chains follows, all from one sample in a study of shared clonotypes between healthy human individuals. Here immunoSEQ multiplex PCR was the method, and the copy in TCRdb shows in-frame clones only, minus some. The table lists fewer than 3 million clones, less than 95% of them singletons. Sequencing was carried out using naive CD4+ T cells from PBMCs. The origin of the receptors is a man in his late teens or twenties in good health. Some clones in this sample may be carry-over from other donors' samples. CDR3s include the opening cysteine and the closing phenylalanine or tryptophan. A D gene is named only where the DNA matches it firmly. Clone size is shown for a subset of rows, as once, few, many or a class of expanded clone.

>TRBV6-5|few|TRBJ2-6|-
CASSRTAGANVLTF
TGTGCCAGCAGTAGGACGGCTGGGGCCAACGTCCTGACTTTC
>TRBV10-3|-|TRBJ2-3|TRBD2
CAIKPLAGAPTDTQYF
TGTGCCATCAAACCTCTAGCGGGAGCCCCCACAGATACGCAGTATTTT
>TRBV27|-|TRBJ2-2|-
CASRRGGRINTGELFF
TGTGCCAGCAGACGTGGAGGGCGGATAAACACCGGGGAGCTGTTTTTT
>TRBV9|-|TRBJ2-3|-
CASSGGHGGRGQYF
TGTGCCAGCAGCGGAGGGCATGGGGGGCGTGGGCAGTATTTT
>TRBV28|once|TRBJ1-1|-
CASSLTAGSGRNTEAFF
TGTGCCAGCAGTCTTACTGCAGGGTCAGGGCGGAACACTGAAGCTTTCTTT
>TRBV11-2|-|TRBJ2-2|-
CASSLDKGFGELFF
TGTGCCAGCAGCTTAGATAAAGGGTTTGGGGAGCTGTTTTTT
>TRBV5-1|-|TRBJ2-2|TRBD2
CASSLVGLAAANTGELFF
TGCGCCAGCAGCTTGGTTGGACTAGCGGCTGCGAACACCGGGGAGCTGTTTTTT
>TRBV5-4|-|TRBJ2-1|-
CASSLVTGSYNEQFF
TGTGCCAGCAGCTTGGTGACGGGATCCTACAATGAGCAGTTCTTC
>TRBV5-1|-|TRBJ2-3|-
CASSLDGSLTDTQYF
TGCGCCAGCAGCTTGGACGGCTCTCTCACAGATACGCAGTATTTT
>TRBV30|-|TRBJ2-7|TRBD2
CAWSVTSGSSEQYF
TGTGCCTGGAGTGTAACTAGCGGGAGTTCCGAGCAGTACTTC
>TRBV7-2|-|TRBJ2-3|-
CASSLHSSGVGTDTQYF
TGTGCCAGCAGCCTACACAGCTCGGGGGTCGGGACAGATACGCAGTATTTT
>TRBV14|-|TRBJ1-1|-
CASSQAFPGRGWTEAFF
TGTGCCAGCAGCCAAGCTTTTCCTGGTAGGGGGTGGACTGAAGCTTTCTTT
>TRBV30|-|TRBJ2-2|TRBD2
CAWTAGANTGELFF
TGTGCCTGGACGGCGGGGGCGAACACCGGGGAGCTGTTTTTT
>TRBV30|-|TRBJ1-5|-
CAWSVSRSNQPQHF
TGTGCCTGGAGTGTAAGCAGGTCCAATCAGCCCCAGCATTTT
>TRBV18|-|TRBJ1-5|-
CASSFYVRGNQPQHF
TGTGCCAGCTCATTTTATGTGCGGGGCAATCAGCCCCAGCATTTT
>TRBV28|-|TRBJ2-7|-
CAGSLSQSTRSYEQYF
TGTGCCGGCAGTTTAAGTCAGTCGACCCGCTCCTACGAGCAGTACTTC
>TRBV19|-|TRBJ1-5|TRBD1
CASSIGGGLGQPQHF
TGTGCCAGTAGTATAGGAGGGGGCCTGGGTCAGCCCCAGCATTTT